These 15 T cell receptor beta chains came from one sample sequenced in a study of blood T cell repertoires in COVID-19. Clones were read by immunoSEQ multiplex PCR, and TCRdb kept only the in-frame ones, dropping some. The sample carries roughly 50,000 clones, more than 85% recorded once. The sequenced material came from peripheral blood. The source of these receptors is a man aged 45-65 years with active COVID-19.

This rearrangement joins TRBV7-8 to TRBJ2-3; 9 bases line up with TRBD2. CDR3 length: 17 amino acids. The junction had 10 bases not matched to a gene; V was cut back by 5 bases and J by 1 base. CDR1 SGHVS and CDR2 FQNEAQ come from the germline V gene. CDR3 nucleotides: TGTGCCAGCAGCATAGGAACCTTAGCGGGGGGCACAGATACGCAGTATTTT. Its protein product is CASSIGTLAGGTDTQYF.

The genes are TRBV5-1 and TRBJ1-4; D remains ambiguous. The CDR3 covers 12 residues. CDR1 is SGHRS and CDR2 is YFSETQ in the germline V gene. V was pared by 7 bases and J by 6 bases, with 10 bases between. CDR3 DNA: TGCGCCAGCGGGGAGAACCATGAAAAACTGTTTTTT. Translated, it gives CASGENHEKLFF.

The chain uses TRBV30 and TRBJ2-3, with a tentative D call TRBD1 (5 bases). The germline CDR1 and CDR2 sequences are GTSNPN and SVGIG (reference sequence). The CDR3 is 12 amino acids. V lost 5 bases and J lost 9, with 15 bases in between. The CDR3 nucleotides are TGTGCCTGGGAAGCTTACCCAGGGACGCAGTATTTT. Encoded protein: CAWEAYPGTQYF.

The count of this clone is one. The chain has TRBV9 and TRBJ1-3; TRBD1 matches at 7 bases. CDR1 is SGDLS and CDR2 is YYNGEE in the germline V gene. J lost 7 bases, V lost 3 bases, and 7 bases had no gene match. CDR3 length: 14 residues. CDR3 region: CASSAQTGSNTIYF. For the CDR3, the DNA is TGTGCCAGCAGCGCTCAGACAGGGAGCAACACCATATATTTT.

The chain links TRBV12-5 to TRBJ2-1; 14 bases align to TRBD2. CDR1 is LGHNT, CDR2 FRNRAP, per germline. With V trimmed by 0 bases and J by 7 bases, 14 bases remained unmatched. This CDR3 region has 20 residues. This chain's CDR3 is CASGLVQGGLAGVLGNEQFF. The DNA for the CDR3 is TGTGCTAGTGGTTTGGTACAGGGGGGACTAGCGGGAGTATTGGGTAATGAGCAGTTCTTC.

This chain connects TRBV6-5 to TRBJ2-7; 11 nucleotides line up with TRBD1. V shed 8 bases and J 7 bases; nucleotides not matched to a gene: 10. This CDR3 spans 14 amino acids. Germline values: CDR1 MNHEY, CDR2 SVGAGI. This CDR3 reads CASVRGQGGGEQYF. The CDR3 DNA reads TGTGCCAGCGTGAGGGGACAGGGGGGTGGGGAGCAGTACTTC.

V usage is TRBV5-1 and J usage is TRBJ2-5; tentative D call: TRBD2 (6 bases). Per the germline V gene, CDR1 is SGHRS and CDR2 is YFSETQ. The germline V and J ends were trimmed by 4 bases and 7 bases, with 17 bases remaining between them. This CDR3 spans 14 amino acids. The CDR3 loop reads CASSRGTEDVTQYF. CDR3 DNA: TGCGCCAGCAGCCGGGGGACCGAAGATGTGACCCAGTACTTC.

J is TRBJ2-1 and V is TRBV28; no clear D. The V end lost 1 base, the J end lost 11 bases, and 9 bases lay between the germline ends. The germline V gene has CDR1 MDHEN and CDR2 SYDVKM. The CDR3 has 12 amino acids. CDR3: CASSLSEVKQFF. The DNA for the CDR3 is TGTGCCAGCAGTTTATCAGAGGTTAAGCAGTTCTTC.

V gene TRBV24-1 combines with J gene TRBJ2-2; D is undetermined. Per germline, CDR1 KGHDR and CDR2 SFDVKD. CDR3 size: 13 residues. V gave up 4 bases and J gave up 5 bases, with 7 bases separating them. CDR3 bases: TGTGCCACCAGTGACCAACTTACCGGGGAGCTGTTTTTT. The encoded protein is CATSDQLTGELFF.

V is TRBV7-2 and J is TRBJ2-1, with 9 bases matching TRBD2. This CDR3 has 17 residues. Germline CDR1 SGHTA, CDR2 FQGNSA. V dropped 5 bases and J dropped 4; count of bases not matched to a gene: 12. CDR3 amino acids: CASSHVGTSGWYNEQFF. Here the CDR3 DNA reads TGTGCCAGCAGCCACGTAGGTACTAGCGGGTGGTACAATGAGCAGTTCTTC.

The chain combines TRBV9 with TRBJ2-3; possibly TRBD1 for D (5 bases). Germline CDR1 is SGDLS and CDR2 is YYNGEE. The CDR3 loop spans 15 amino acids. Between the trimmed V and J ends, which lost 0 bases and 10 bases, there was a span of 18 bases. This chain's CDR3 is CASSVGTGSLTAQYF. Written as DNA, the CDR3 is TGTGCCAGCAGCGTAGGTACAGGCTCCTTGACGGCGCAGTATTTT. The whole variable domain, remainder taken from reference TRBV9 and TRBJ2-3, is DSGVTQTPKHLITATGQRVTLRCSPRSGDLSVYWYQQSLDQGLQFLIQYYNGEERAKGNILERFSAQQFPDLHSELNLSSLELGDSALYFCASSVGTGSLTAQYFGPGTRLTVL.

This clone was observed a single time. The chain is built from TRBV4-1 and TRBJ1-5, with D uncertain. Germline V gene lookup returns CDR1 MGHRA and CDR2 YSYEKL. Deletions cut 1 base from V and 7 bases from J, with 5 bases between. The CDR3 consists of 12 residues. This chain's CDR3 is CASSQGAQPQHF. Here the CDR3 DNA reads TGCGCCAGCAGCCAAGGAGCGCAGCCCCAGCATTTT.

This sequence joins TRBV19 and TRBJ1-1, with D hard to call. The CDR3 spans 14 residues. The V and J ends lost 4 bases and 1 base respectively, with 10 bases between them. Germline V CDR1 and CDR2: LNHDA, SQIVND (reference sequence). The CDR3 reads CASSTRARNTEAFF. The CDR3 DNA is TGTGCCAGTAGTACGAGGGCACGGAACACTGAAGCTTTCTTT.

The chain is built from TRBV28 and TRBJ2-7, with 12 bases that match TRBD2. Trimming took 1 base from V and 2 from J; bases not matched to a gene: 9. The CDR3 runs 18 residues. Germline V gene sequence: CDR1 MDHEN, CDR2 SYDVKM. CDR3 sequence reads: CASSLFPGTSGYTYEQYF. As DNA, the CDR3 is TGTGCCAGCAGTTTATTCCCCGGGACTAGCGGGTACACCTACGAGCAGTACTTC.

The chain combines TRBV6-5 with TRBJ2-7; TRBD2 aligns across 7 bases. The germline V gene encodes CDR1 MNHEY and CDR2 SVGAGI. Trimming removed 8 bases from V and 2 bases from J; junction bases left unmatched: 6. This CDR3 has 13 amino acids. This chain's CDR3 is CASVYAGAYEQYF. DNA for the CDR3: TGTGCCAGCGTCTATGCGGGAGCCTACGAGCAGTACTTC.